A selection of T cell receptor beta chains follows, all from one sample in a study of blood T cell repertoires in COVID-19. Here immunoSEQ multiplex PCR was the method, and the copy in TCRdb shows in-frame clones only, minus some. This table holds 180,000 or so clones, more than 75% found once. Sequencing was carried out using peripheral blood. These receptors came from a person aged 70 to 85 with COVID-19, enrolled during active disease. Each CDR3 is given with its conserved first and last residue. Fields, in order: D gene, J gene, clone size, V gene, CDR3 DNA, CDR3 protein. A D gene is named only where the DNA matches it firmly. The listing skips clone size in some rows; elsewhere it reads once, few, many or a size class.

TRBD1 TRBJ1-5 NA TRBV6-2/TRBV6-3 TGTGCCAGCAGTGCCCCCCGGGACAGGGTTCGGAATCAGCCCCAGCATTTT CASSAPRDRVRNQPQHF
NA TRBJ2-7 NA TRBV6-1 TGTGCCAGCAGTGAAGCGGCGGTGGCAGTTTACGAGCAGTACTTC CASSEAAVAVYEQYF
NA TRBJ1-2 NA TRBV20-1 TGCAGTGCTAGTCTGTCGGCGCTAGGGGATGGCTACACCTTC CSASLSALGDGYTF
NA TRBJ2-7 once TRBV5-6 TGTGCCAGCAAGCTGGGCCACGAGCAGTACTTC CASKLGHEQYF
TRBD1 TRBJ1-5 few TRBV19 TGTGCCAGTAGTATAGGTACAGGGGGCGGTCAGCCCCAGCATTTT CASSIGTGGGQPQHF
NA TRBJ2-2 NA TRBV11-2 TGTGCCAGCAGCTTACACCAGGGGGGCACCGGGGAGCTGTTTTTT CASSLHQGGTGELFF
TRBD2 TRBJ2-3 NA TRBV5-3 TGTGCCAGAAGCTGGGTGGGACTAGCAACAGATACGCAGTATTTT CARSWVGLATDTQYF
NA TRBJ1-6 NA TRBV27 TGTGCCAGCAGTTTATCGCTCGGGGTTTTAAGTTCACCCCTCCACTTT CASSLSLGVLSSPLHF
NA TRBJ2-7 NA TRBV28 TGTGCCAGCAGGACTATTCTGGGACTTGCTCAGAGCTACGAGCAGTACTTC CASRTILGLAQSYEQYF
NA TRBJ1-1 NA TRBV18 TGTGCCAGCTCACCATTCGGGGGGCAGGGTAACACTGAAGCTTTCTTT CASSPFGGQGNTEAFF
TRBD1 TRBJ1-4 NA TRBV28 TGTGCCAGCAGATACTCAGGGGGAGTTAATGAAAAACTGTTTTTT CASRYSGGVNEKLFF
NA TRBJ2-5 NA TRBV27 TGTGCCAGCAGTTTACAGATACAAGAGACCCAGTACTTC CASSLQIQETQYF
NA TRBJ2-1 NA TRBV10-3 TGTGCCATCAGTCCCCACGTGGGCGAGCAGTTCTTC CAISPHVGEQFF
NA TRBJ2-2 NA TRBV5-4 TGTGCCAGCAGCTTGGGACTGAACACCGGGGAGCTGTTTTTT CASSLGLNTGELFF
TRBD2 TRBJ2-5 NA TRBV27 TGTGCCAGCAGTTCCCTCTTTGCGGGAGAAGGAGAGACCCAGTACTTC CASSSLFAGEGETQYF
TRBD1 TRBJ1-2 NA TRBV7-9 TGTGCCAGCAGCCCAGGGGGACAGATAGCCTATGGCTACACCTTC CASSPGGQIAYGYTF
TRBD1 TRBJ2-4 once TRBV6-4 TGTGCCAGCAGACGAGGGACAGGGGGTTCCAAAAACATTCAGTACTTC CASRRGTGGSKNIQYF
NA TRBJ2-3 NA TRBV12-5 TGTGCTAGTGGTCCCAACACAGATACGCAGTATTTT CASGPNTDTQYF
TRBD1 TRBJ1-5 NA TRBV28 TGTGCCAGTCAGGGGGTCCAGCCCCAGCATTTT CASQGVQPQHF
TRBD1 TRBJ2-5 NA TRBV7-9 TGTGCCAGCAGCCTAAGGACAGGGAACCAAGAGACCCAGTACTTC CASSLRTGNQETQYF
NA TRBJ1-2 NA TRBV28 TGTGCCAGCAGTTTGCCCGCAGGCTATGGCTACACCTTC CASSLPAGYGYTF
NA TRBJ2-7 NA TRBV5-6 TGTGCCAGCAGCCAGGGGACTACCTACGAGCAGTACTTC CASSQGTTYEQYF
NA TRBJ1-1 NA TRBV29-1 TGCAGCGCGGACACGATGAACACTGAAGCTTTCTTT CSADTMNTEAFF
NA TRBJ2-5 NA TRBV9 TGTGCCAGCAGCGATCCCAACACAGGGTTGGAGACCCAGTACTTC CASSDPNTGLETQYF
NA TRBJ2-7 NA TRBV10-1 TGCGCCAGCAGTGCTGGACAGAACTCCGACTACGAGCAGTACTTC CASSAGQNSDYEQYF
NA TRBJ2-5 NA TRBV2 TGTGCCAGCAGCGTACATCGACTGCCAGACCAAGAGACCCAGTACTTC CASSVHRLPDQETQYF
NA TRBJ2-4 NA TRBV7-2 TGTGCCAGCAGCTTAGGGTCGCGAGCAAACATTCAGTACTTC CASSLGSRANIQYF
NA TRBJ2-7 few TRBV5-5 TGTGCCAGCAGCTTGGGGGACTCCAGAAAGGAATACGAGCAGTACTTC CASSLGDSRKEYEQYF
NA TRBJ2-7 NA TRBV12-3/TRBV12-4 TGTGCCAGCAGGAGGTTCGTCGGGGAGCAGTACTTC CASRRFVGEQYF
TRBD2 TRBJ2-3 NA TRBV28 TGTGCCAGCACGTCGAGCGGGAGACCAGATACGCAGTATTTT CASTSSGRPDTQYF
NA TRBJ1-4 NA TRBV14 TGTGCCAGCAGCCAAATAGACAGTGCAACTAATGAAAAACTGTTTTTT CASSQIDSATNEKLFF
TRBD1 TRBJ1-5 NA TRBV5-5 TGTGCCAGCAGCTTGACAGGGGATCAGCCCCAGCATTTT CASSLTGDQPQHF
TRBD2 TRBJ2-1 NA TRBV7-3 TGTGCCAGCAGCGCAGCGGGACTAGCGGCCTACAATGAGCAGTTCTTC CASSAAGLAAYNEQFF
NA TRBJ1-1 NA TRBV29-1 TGCAGCGTTGCCCCCCAATTTGAAGCTTTCTTT CSVAPQFEAFF
NA TRBJ2-1 NA TRBV3-1/TRBV3-2 TGTGCCAGCAGCCACCCCCGAGCGGGCCCCTACAATGAGCAGTTCTTC CASSHPRAGPYNEQFF
NA TRBJ1-6 NA TRBV19 TGTGCCAGTAGTTACAGGTCCGACAATTCACCCCTCCACTTT CASSYRSDNSPLHF
NA TRBJ2-7 NA TRBV11-1 TGTGCCAGCAGCTTAGGACTTTCACAGGGCGAGCAGTACTTC CASSLGLSQGEQYF
TRBD1 TRBJ2-2 NA TRBV5-1 TGCGCCAGCAAGGGGAGACAGGGGGCCGACGGGGAGCTGTTTTTT CASKGRQGADGELFF
NA TRBJ2-6 NA TRBV5-1 TGCGCCAGCAGCTTTCCCCTCGTCTCTGGGGCCAACGTCCTGACTTTC CASSFPLVSGANVLTF
TRBD2 TRBJ2-7 NA TRBV7-2 TGTGCCAGCAGCAACAAGATAGCGGGGGGGCCATTTTACGAGCAGTACTTC CASSNKIAGGPFYEQYF
NA TRBJ1-6 once TRBV7-9 TGTGCCAGCAGCCCCGAGGGCGGGTTCCACTCACCCCTCCACTTT CASSPEGGFHSPLHF
NA TRBJ1-1 NA TRBV5-4 TGTGCCAGCAGCCCGGGGGTGAACACTGAAGCTTTCTTT CASSPGVNTEAFF
TRBD1 TRBJ2-3 NA TRBV4-3 TGCGCCAGCAGCCAAGGAACGTCAGGGGCCGGGACAGGGCCTGGTACGCAGTATTTT CASSQGTSGAGTGPGTQYF
NA TRBJ2-2 NA TRBV4-3 TGCGCCAGCAGCGTCGGGGTAGCCGGGAACACCGGGGAGCTGTTTTTT CASSVGVAGNTGELFF
NA TRBJ1-1 NA TRBV28 TGTGCCAGCAGTCCCGGGATGAGGACTGAAGCTTTCTTT CASSPGMRTEAFF
TRBD1 TRBJ1-5 NA TRBV6-5 TGTGCCAGCAGCCGGACAGGGGGCCTTCAGCCCCAGCATTTT CASSRTGGLQPQHF
NA TRBJ2-7 NA TRBV20-1 TGCAGTGCTAGTGGGGAGTCGGGCTACGAGCAGTACTTC CSASGESGYEQYF
TRBD1 TRBJ1-2 NA TRBV6-1 TGTGCCAGCAGTGCCGGGACAGGGGCTAACGGGCACTATGGCTACACCTTC CASSAGTGANGHYGYTF
NA TRBJ2-1 NA TRBV5-8 TGTGCCAGCAGCGCAGCACTACTAGTCAGCACTGGAAATGAGCAGTTCTTC CASSAALLVSTGNEQFF
TRBD1 TRBJ1-2 few TRBV9 TGTGCCAGCAGCGTAGGGACAGGGCTTTCCGGCTACACCTTC CASSVGTGLSGYTF
TRBD1 TRBJ1-2 few TRBV29-1 TGCAGCGTCCGGGACAGGGCCACCCCCGATGGCTACACCTTC CSVRDRATPDGYTF
NA TRBJ2-7 NA TRBV2 TGTGCCAGCAGGACTGGGGGGGGGCACTACGAGCAGTACTTC CASRTGGGHYEQYF